The 15 T cell receptor beta chains below come from one sample, sequenced in a study of blood T cell repertoires in COVID-19. Libraries were prepared by immunoSEQ multiplex PCR; TCRdb keeps only in-frame clonotypes and omits some of them. The table has 100,000 to 150,000 clones, around 80% seen once. Sequencing was performed on PBMCs or T cells enriched from blood (not recorded which). Receptor source: a man aged 40-49 years with acute COVID-19.

The chain links TRBV6-5 to TRBJ2-7, with a tentative D call TRBD1 (6 bases). The CDR3 covers 14 residues. V dropped 4 bases and J dropped 3 bases, with 13 bases sitting between them. Germline CDR1 reads MNHEY; CDR2 reads SVGAGI. As DNA, the CDR3 is TGTGCCAGCAGTTTAGACAGGCCTTTCTACGAGCAGTACTTC. Its protein product is CASSLDRPFYEQYF.

The chain has TRBV6-2 or TRBV6-3 and TRBJ2-2; tentative D call: TRBD1 (6 bases). CDR3 length: 14 residues. V shed 4 bases and J shed 5 bases, with 11 bases lying between them. Germline CDR1 is MNHEY and CDR2 is SVGEGT. CDR3 sequence reads: CASSWQGWTGELFF. As DNA, the CDR3 is TGTGCCAGCAGTTGGCAGGGGTGGACCGGGGAGCTGTTTTTT.

This clone came up once. This chain joins TRBV9 and TRBJ2-5, with unresolved D. Germline lookup yields CDR1 SGDLS and CDR2 YYNGEE. V was trimmed by 0 bases and J by 2 bases, leaving 8 bases between them. This CDR3 comprises 14 residues. The CDR3 is CASSVGTRQETQYF. CDR3 in DNA: TGTGCCAGCAGCGTAGGAACACGTCAAGAGACCCAGTACTTC.

This chain connects TRBV11-3 to TRBJ1-6; D is unclear. Trimming shortened V by 0 bases and J by 7 bases, and 10 bases separated the two germline ends. This CDR3 region has 15 residues. The germline gives CDR1 SGHNT, CDR2 YENEEA. In nucleotides, the CDR3 is TGTGCCAGCAGCTTAGAGGCATCCTCAAATTCACCCCTCCACTTT. It is translated as CASSLEASSNSPLHF.

V gene TRBV27 combines with J gene TRBJ2-1; tentative D call: TRBD2 (6 bases). This CDR3 is built from 16 residues. Trimming shortened V by 6 bases and J by 1 base, and 16 bases separated the two germline ends. Germline CDR1 MNHEY, CDR2 SMNVEV (reference sequence). CDR3 DNA sequence: TGTGCCAGCAGGATTTTTAGCGGAATTTCCTACAATGAGCAGTTCTTC. This encodes CASRIFSGISYNEQFF.

The CDR3 here is CASRKQGYTGELFF. The CDR3 DNA reads as TGTGCCAGCAGGAAACAGGGATACACCGGGGAGCTGTTTTTT. The chain is built from TRBV28 and TRBJ2-2, with D possibly being TRBD1 (6 bases). With 6 bases removed from V and 3 bases from J, the gap between germline ends came to 11 bases. The CDR3 runs 14 residues. CDR1 is MDHEN, CDR2 SYDVKM, per germline.

The V call is TRBV19, the J call TRBJ1-5; D may be TRBD1 (6 bases). Germline loops: CDR1 LNHDA, CDR2 SQIVND (reference sequence). Deletions cut 5 bases from V and 0 bases from J, with 23 bases between. CDR3 length: 19 amino acids. CDR3 coding DNA: TGTGCCAGTAGTTTCCCCCTCGGGACACTAAACTATAGCAATCAGCCCCAGCATTTT. Its protein product is CASSFPLGTLNYSNQPQHF.

In its sample, this clone was seen once. This chain links TRBV6-5 with TRBJ1-1; possibly TRBD1 for D (6 bases). The CDR3 length is 13 residues. Trimming removed 6 bases at V and 8 bases at J, with 16 bases between. Germline-derived CDR1 and CDR2 are MNHEY and SVGAGI. This CDR3 is CASSDGTTREAFF. The CDR3 DNA reads as TGTGCCAGCAGCGATGGGACAACCCGGGAAGCTTTCTTT.

The chain links TRBV7-9 to TRBJ2-2; 12 nucleotides line up with TRBD2. This CDR3 region has 16 residues. The junction had 7 bases not matched to a gene; V was cut back by 5 bases and J by 6 bases. Germline V gene data show CDR1 as SEHNR and CDR2 as FQNEAQ (reference sequence). The CDR3 DNA is TGTGCCAGCAGCCGCCGACTAGCGGGAGATCCCGGGGAGCTGTTTTTT. Translating gives CASSRRLAGDPGELFF.

This chain uses TRBV3-1 (or the pseudogene TRBV3-2) with TRBJ1-2; 10 bases agree with TRBD1. With 1 base clipped from V and 2 bases from J, the junction kept 13 bases outside the gene matches. CDR3 size: 19 residues. Germline V gene lookup returns CDR1 LGHDT and CDR2 YNNKEL (reference sequence). The CDR3 reads CASSQGGMGQGLLNYGYTF. CDR3 in DNA: TGTGCCAGCAGCCAAGGAGGTATGGGACAGGGGCTATTGAACTATGGCTACACCTTC.

The chain recombines TRBV11-3 with TRBJ2-2; 15 bases are shared with TRBD2. The CDR3 covers 17 residues. The germline V gene has CDR1 SGHNT and CDR2 YENEEA. Trimming took 5 bases from V and 3 from J; bases not matched to a gene: 4. DNA of the CDR3: TGTGCCAGCAGCCCGGGACTAGCGGGAGGTTACACCGGGGAGCTGTTTTTT. The encoded protein is CASSPGLAGGYTGELFF.

To note about this clone: This CDR3 is also generated by other DNA sequences in the sample. V and J are TRBV9 and TRBJ2-2; 7 positions match TRBD2. The ends lost 0 bases at V and 5 bases at J; junction bases unmatched: 7. The length of the CDR3 is 16 residues. CDR1 SGDLS and CDR2 YYNGEE come from the germline V gene. The CDR3 loop reads CASSVEGQGGTGELFF. The CDR3 DNA reads as TGTGCCAGCAGCGTAGAAGGGCAGGGAGGGACCGGGGAGCTGTTTTTT. Variable domain in full (rest from reference TRBV9 and TRBJ2-2): DSGVTQTPKHLITATGQRVTLRCSPRSGDLSVYWYQQSLDQGLQFLIQYYNGEERAKGNILERFSAQQFPDLHSELNLSSLELGDSALYFCASSVEGQGGTGELFFGEGSRLTVL.

The chain carries TRBV24-1 and TRBJ2-3, with TRBD1 as a possible D gene (5 bases). This CDR3 contains 14 residues. Trimming removed 5 bases at V and 2 bases at J, with 10 bases between. Germline V lookup: CDR1 KGHDR, CDR2 SFDVKD. In nucleotides, the CDR3 is TGTGCCACCAGTGGGCATGGGGCCACAGATACGCAGTATTTT. This sequence encodes CATSGHGATDTQYF.

V and J are TRBV11-2 and TRBJ1-1, with D possibly being TRBD1 (5 bases). Germline CDR1 is SGHAT and CDR2 is FQNNGV. V lost 1 base to trimming and J lost 5 bases, with 11 bases between them. The CDR3 consists of 14 residues. This CDR3 reads CASSLGGGWTEAFF. The CDR3 DNA is TGTGCCAGCAGCTTAGGGGGCGGTTGGACTGAAGCTTTCTTT.

This rearrangement joins TRBV10-1 to TRBJ2-1, with 7 bases aligning to TRBD1. CDR1 WNHNN and CDR2 SYGVQD come from the germline V gene (reference sequence). The CDR3 contains 14 residues. The junction had 12 bases not matched to a gene; V was cut back by 6 bases and J by 10 bases. CDR3 DNA: TGCGCCAGCAGCCCTGGACAGGCCCCTTGGGAGCAGTTCTTC. Protein sequence: CASSPGQAPWEQFF.